This T cell receptor (beta chain) stems from a study of shared clonotypes between healthy human individuals. With regard to this clone: Other DNA sequences in this specimen translate into the identical CDR3.

Libraries were prepared by immunoSEQ multiplex PCR; TCRdb keeps only in-frame clonotypes and omits some of them. The sample contains more than 2,000,000 clones, over 85% of which appear only once. CD4+ cells underwent separation, giving CD45RA+ naive and CD45RA-negative memory subsets. Deletions cut 2 bases from V and 1 base from J, with 9 bases between. The CDR3 spans 14 residues. Germline V gene lookup returns CDR1 SGHRS and CDR2 YFSETQ. The sequence derives from a man younger than 35 in good health. Some clones in this sample may be carry-over from other donors' samples. The rearrangement links TRBV5-1 to TRBJ2-5, with D maybe TRBD2 (6 bases). Sequenced material: naive CD4+ T cells from PBMCs. This sample's subset: CD45RA+ positively selected. The CDR3, as DNA: TGCGCCAGCAGCTTAGGAGGGTTCCAAGAGACCCAGTACTTC. This sequence encodes CASSLGGFQETQYF.